A single sample gave rise to the 3 T cell receptor beta chains below, sequenced in a study of neoadjuvant anti-PD-1 for oral cavity cancer. Here immunoSEQ multiplex PCR was the method, and the copy in TCRdb shows in-frame clones only, minus some. Of over 14,000 clones listed, less than 85% were seen once; the top ten hold 3%. This specimen was PBMCs, taken before nivolumab (anti-PD-1) treatment. The receptors originated from a person between 35 and 79 years old with oral cavity squamous cell carcinoma.

In DNA, the CDR3 is TGTGCCACCAGCAGAGAACGTGGGAGGAGGTTGGAGACCCAGTACTTC. This gives the protein CATSRERGRRLETQYF. The J gene is TRBJ2-5, the V gene TRBV15, with D maybe TRBD2 (6 bases). The CDR3 covers 16 residues. Germline V gene lookup returns CDR1 LNHNV and CDR2 YYDKDF (reference sequence). V was clipped by 0 bases and J by 5 bases, with 16 bases between them.

The chain employs TRBV7-3 and TRBJ2-3; 7 bases align to TRBD2. With V trimmed by 2 bases and J by 2 bases, 4 bases remained unmatched. Germline CDR1 and CDR2: SGHTA and FQGTGA. CDR3 length: 15 amino acids. This CDR3 is CASSLGLADTDTQYF. In DNA form, the CDR3 reads TGTGCCAGCAGCTTAGGGCTAGCGGACACAGATACGCAGTATTTT.

The chain has TRBV27 and TRBJ2-3; TRBD2 agrees at 7 bases. The V gene end was trimmed by 7 bases and the J gene end by 1 base; junction bases not matched to a gene: 11. CDR3 length: 16 amino acids. Germline loops: CDR1 MNHEY, CDR2 SMNVEV (reference sequence). CDR3 coding DNA: TGTGCCAGCACTCCCTCAATACGGGGGGGCACAGATACGCAGTATTTT. This gives the protein CASTPSIRGGTDTQYF.